The source of this T cell receptor beta chain is a study of blood T cell repertoires in COVID-19. As for the study in general: Samples of COVID-19 (acute and convalescent) were obtained from the United States, Italy and Spain. From T cells, B-cell-depleted T cells, or PBMCs came the material, which was cDNA or gDNA.

Trimming cost V 4 bases and J 12 bases; bases outside gene matches: 10. Per germline, CDR1 SGHRS and CDR2 YFSETQ. This CDR3 has 12 amino acids. In the source study's methods: Estimation of nucleated cell counts relied on the amplification of reference gene primers. Only in-frame clones appear in the TCRdb table, and some are missing; sequencing was by immunoSEQ multiplex PCR. V, J and clone size are those of that table, while D and trimming were read from the DNA. Here the sample spans about 240,000 clones, 75% to 85% being singletons. Patients in Seattle were enrolled during active infection, then followed longitudinally.

Material: peripheral blood. The V and J genes are TRBV5-1 and TRBJ2-7; TRBD1 matches at 7 bases. The receptor was derived from a man over 45 with COVID-19, enrolled during active disease. This chain's CDR3 is CASSPGTVLLYF. CDR3 bases: TGCGCCAGCAGCCCCGGGACAGTCTTGCTGTACTTC.